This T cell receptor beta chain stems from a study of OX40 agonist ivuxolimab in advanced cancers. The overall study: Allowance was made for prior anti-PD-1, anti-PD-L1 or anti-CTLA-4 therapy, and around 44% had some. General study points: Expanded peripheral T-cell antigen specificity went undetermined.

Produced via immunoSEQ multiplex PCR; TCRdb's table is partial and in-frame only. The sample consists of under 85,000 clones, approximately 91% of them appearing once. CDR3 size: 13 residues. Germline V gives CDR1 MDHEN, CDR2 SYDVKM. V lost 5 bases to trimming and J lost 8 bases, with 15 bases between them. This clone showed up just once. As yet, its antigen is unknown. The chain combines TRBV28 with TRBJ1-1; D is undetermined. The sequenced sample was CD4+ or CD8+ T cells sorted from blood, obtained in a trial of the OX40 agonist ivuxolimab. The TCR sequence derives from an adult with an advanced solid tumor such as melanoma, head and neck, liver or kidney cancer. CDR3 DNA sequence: TGTGCCAGCAGTCGAATCCAGAGAAGAGAAGCTTTCTTT. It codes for CASSRIQRREAFF. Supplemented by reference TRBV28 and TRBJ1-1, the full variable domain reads DVKVTQSSRYLVKRTGEKVFLECVQDMDHENMFWYRQDPGLGLRLIYFSYDVKMKEKGDIPEGYSVSREKKERFSLILESASTNQTSMYLCASSRIQRREAFFGQGTRLTVV.